What follows are 13 T cell receptor beta chains derived from one specimen sequenced in a study of blood T cell repertoires in COVID-19. Clones were sequenced by immunoSEQ multiplex PCR, and TCRdb holds only the in-frame ones, with some missing. This table holds about 170,000 clones, approximately 90% found once. The sequenced material came from peripheral blood. These receptors were obtained from a man aged 18 to 35 with active or convalescent COVID-19.

The V and J genes are TRBV14 and TRBJ1-2, with no clear D. Trimming removed 1 base from V and 3 bases from J, with 9 bases in between. The CDR3 spans 14 residues. The V gene's germline CDR1 is SGHDN and CDR2 FVKESK. The CDR3 sequence: CASSQAPGYYGYTF. The CDR3 bases are TGTGCCAGCAGCCAAGCCCCGGGGTACTATGGCTACACCTTC.

The gene calls are TRBV18 and TRBJ1-5; the D gene is possibly TRBD1 (6 bases). The V and J ends lost 6 bases and 5 bases respectively, with 11 bases between them. Germline assignment: CDR1 KGHSH and CDR2 LQKENI. This CDR3 comprises 13 residues. The CDR3 loop is CASSRGEYQPQHF. Here the CDR3 DNA reads TGTGCCAGCTCCAGGGGTGAATATCAGCCCCAGCATTTT.

The V and J genes are TRBV28 and TRBJ2-7; 8 nucleotides line up with TRBD1. CDR1 MDHEN and CDR2 SYDVKM come from the germline V gene. The junction had 7 bases not matched to a gene; V was cut back by 8 bases and J by 7 bases. The CDR3 length is 12 residues. The CDR3 loop is CASFTGGGEQYV. For the CDR3, the DNA is TGTGCCAGCTTTACAGGGGGAGGAGAGCAGTACGTC.

The chain combines TRBV28 with TRBJ1-4; D call uncertain. V was pared by 1 base and J by 8 bases, with 2 bases between. CDR1 is MDHEN and CDR2 is SYDVKM in the germline V gene. This CDR3 spans 11 amino acids. The DNA of the CDR3 is TGTGCCAGCAGTTTATCGGAAAAACTGTTTTTT. Its translation is CASSLSEKLFF.

The chain is built from TRBV27 and TRBJ2-7; perhaps TRBD1 as D (6 bases). There are 15 residues in the CDR3. In germline, CDR1 is MNHEY, CDR2 SMNVEV (reference sequence). Trimming pared 1 base from V and 2 bases from J, leaving 12 bases between. CDR3 in amino acids: CASSLLQGTAYEQYF. CDR3 nucleotides: TGTGCCAGCAGTTTATTACAGGGAACAGCCTACGAGCAGTACTTC.

The rearrangement joins TRBV28 to TRBJ1-2, with D perhaps TRBD1 (6 bases). With 7 bases removed from V and 4 bases from J, the gap between germline ends came to 10 bases. The CDR3 totals 12 residues. The V gene's germline CDR1 is MDHEN and CDR2 SYDVKM. The CDR3 is CASTGQAYGYTF. DNA for the CDR3: TGTGCCAGCACGGGACAAGCCTATGGCTACACCTTC.

The V gene is TRBV11-3, the J gene TRBJ1-3; D call uncertain. This CDR3 contains 15 residues. Trimming removed 0 bases at V and 1 base at J, with 7 bases between. Germline CDR1 reads SGHNT; CDR2 reads YENEEA. CDR3 in DNA: TGTGCCAGCAGCTTAGAGGCGGCTTCTGGAAACACCATATATTTT. Translated: CASSLEAASGNTIYF.

The V call is TRBV5-4, the J call TRBJ1-1, with 9 bases aligning to TRBD1. Germline CDR1 SGHNT, CDR2 YYREEE (reference sequence). The CDR3 runs to 14 residues. V trimming: 4 bases; J trimming: 4 bases; junction bases outside the gene matches: 5. Written as DNA, the CDR3 is TGTGCCAGCAGCACTGACAGGGGGGGCACTGAAGCTTTCTTT. Amino acid sequence: CASSTDRGGTEAFF.

V gene TRBV27 combines with J gene TRBJ1-5; D is possibly TRBD1 (6 bases). Trimming left V 5 bases short and J 0 bases short, with 11 bases between. Germline V gene sequence: CDR1 MNHEY, CDR2 SMNVEV (reference sequence). The length of the CDR3 is 15 residues. CDR3 amino acids: CASSTGPYSNQPQHF. The CDR3 nucleotides read TGTGCCAGCAGTACAGGGCCTTATAGCAATCAGCCCCAGCATTTT.

The CDR3 DNA is TGTGCCAGCAGTTTATATAGTGCGTACGAGCAGTACTTC. It specifies CASSLYSAYEQYF. This chain connects TRBV27 to TRBJ2-7; D remains ambiguous. CDR1 is MNHEY and CDR2 is SMNVEV in the germline V gene (reference sequence). The CDR3 contains 13 residues. V dropped 1 base and J dropped 4 bases, with 8 bases sitting between them.

The chain carries TRBV2 and TRBJ2-2, with a weak D call TRBD2 (5 bases). Deletions cut 10 bases from V and 0 bases from J, with 15 bases between. This CDR3 is 15 amino acids long. Per the germline V gene, CDR1 is SNHLY and CDR2 is FYNNEI. The CDR3 nucleotides are TGTGCCAACAATGAGGAGCGGACGAACACCGGGGAGCTGTTTTTT. This gives the protein CANNEERTNTGELFF.

The DNA of the CDR3 is TGTGCCAGCAGCCAACCGAGAGGAACTAGCCAGAACACTGAAGCTTTCTTT. Amino acids: CASSQPRGTSQNTEAFF. The chain recombines TRBV4-2 with TRBJ1-1; no clear D. CDR1 and CDR2 from the germline V gene are LGHNA and YNFKEQ. This CDR3 spans 17 amino acids. The germline V and J ends were trimmed by 2 bases and 1 base, with 17 bases remaining between them.

The genes are TRBV3-1 (or the pseudogene TRBV3-2) and TRBJ2-7, with D possibly matching TRBD2 (6 bases). Per the germline V gene, CDR1 is LGHDT and CDR2 is YNNKEL (reference sequence). The V gene lost 5 bases and the J gene lost 1 base, with 15 bases spanning the gap. This CDR3 is built from 15 residues. CDR3 in DNA: TGTGCCAGCAGCGCGGTAGCGGCCCTATCCTACGAGCAGTACTTC. As protein: CASSAVAALSYEQYF.